This T cell receptor (beta chain) was identified during a study of CD8 T cells in Susac syndrome. The RNA, roughly 0.45 to 1 ug, was put through reverse transcription using random hexamers. TCRdb called the immunoSEQ multiplex PCR reads again in MiXCR, with one record for every CDR3 protein. The table shows about 210,000 distinct CDR3 sequences, with 95% occurring only once. Trimming took off 4 bases at V and 5 bases at J, with 5 bases between the two ends. CDR1 and CDR2 (germline): MNHEY, SVGAGI. CDR3 length equals 11 residues. Sample: CD4+ T cells from PBMCs. The TCR comes from a human donor with multiple sclerosis. This chain uses TRBV6-5 with TRBJ1-2; D not certain. The CDR3 is CASSSAYGYTF. The CDR3 nucleotides are TGTGCCAGCAGTTCAGCTTATGGCTACACCTTC.